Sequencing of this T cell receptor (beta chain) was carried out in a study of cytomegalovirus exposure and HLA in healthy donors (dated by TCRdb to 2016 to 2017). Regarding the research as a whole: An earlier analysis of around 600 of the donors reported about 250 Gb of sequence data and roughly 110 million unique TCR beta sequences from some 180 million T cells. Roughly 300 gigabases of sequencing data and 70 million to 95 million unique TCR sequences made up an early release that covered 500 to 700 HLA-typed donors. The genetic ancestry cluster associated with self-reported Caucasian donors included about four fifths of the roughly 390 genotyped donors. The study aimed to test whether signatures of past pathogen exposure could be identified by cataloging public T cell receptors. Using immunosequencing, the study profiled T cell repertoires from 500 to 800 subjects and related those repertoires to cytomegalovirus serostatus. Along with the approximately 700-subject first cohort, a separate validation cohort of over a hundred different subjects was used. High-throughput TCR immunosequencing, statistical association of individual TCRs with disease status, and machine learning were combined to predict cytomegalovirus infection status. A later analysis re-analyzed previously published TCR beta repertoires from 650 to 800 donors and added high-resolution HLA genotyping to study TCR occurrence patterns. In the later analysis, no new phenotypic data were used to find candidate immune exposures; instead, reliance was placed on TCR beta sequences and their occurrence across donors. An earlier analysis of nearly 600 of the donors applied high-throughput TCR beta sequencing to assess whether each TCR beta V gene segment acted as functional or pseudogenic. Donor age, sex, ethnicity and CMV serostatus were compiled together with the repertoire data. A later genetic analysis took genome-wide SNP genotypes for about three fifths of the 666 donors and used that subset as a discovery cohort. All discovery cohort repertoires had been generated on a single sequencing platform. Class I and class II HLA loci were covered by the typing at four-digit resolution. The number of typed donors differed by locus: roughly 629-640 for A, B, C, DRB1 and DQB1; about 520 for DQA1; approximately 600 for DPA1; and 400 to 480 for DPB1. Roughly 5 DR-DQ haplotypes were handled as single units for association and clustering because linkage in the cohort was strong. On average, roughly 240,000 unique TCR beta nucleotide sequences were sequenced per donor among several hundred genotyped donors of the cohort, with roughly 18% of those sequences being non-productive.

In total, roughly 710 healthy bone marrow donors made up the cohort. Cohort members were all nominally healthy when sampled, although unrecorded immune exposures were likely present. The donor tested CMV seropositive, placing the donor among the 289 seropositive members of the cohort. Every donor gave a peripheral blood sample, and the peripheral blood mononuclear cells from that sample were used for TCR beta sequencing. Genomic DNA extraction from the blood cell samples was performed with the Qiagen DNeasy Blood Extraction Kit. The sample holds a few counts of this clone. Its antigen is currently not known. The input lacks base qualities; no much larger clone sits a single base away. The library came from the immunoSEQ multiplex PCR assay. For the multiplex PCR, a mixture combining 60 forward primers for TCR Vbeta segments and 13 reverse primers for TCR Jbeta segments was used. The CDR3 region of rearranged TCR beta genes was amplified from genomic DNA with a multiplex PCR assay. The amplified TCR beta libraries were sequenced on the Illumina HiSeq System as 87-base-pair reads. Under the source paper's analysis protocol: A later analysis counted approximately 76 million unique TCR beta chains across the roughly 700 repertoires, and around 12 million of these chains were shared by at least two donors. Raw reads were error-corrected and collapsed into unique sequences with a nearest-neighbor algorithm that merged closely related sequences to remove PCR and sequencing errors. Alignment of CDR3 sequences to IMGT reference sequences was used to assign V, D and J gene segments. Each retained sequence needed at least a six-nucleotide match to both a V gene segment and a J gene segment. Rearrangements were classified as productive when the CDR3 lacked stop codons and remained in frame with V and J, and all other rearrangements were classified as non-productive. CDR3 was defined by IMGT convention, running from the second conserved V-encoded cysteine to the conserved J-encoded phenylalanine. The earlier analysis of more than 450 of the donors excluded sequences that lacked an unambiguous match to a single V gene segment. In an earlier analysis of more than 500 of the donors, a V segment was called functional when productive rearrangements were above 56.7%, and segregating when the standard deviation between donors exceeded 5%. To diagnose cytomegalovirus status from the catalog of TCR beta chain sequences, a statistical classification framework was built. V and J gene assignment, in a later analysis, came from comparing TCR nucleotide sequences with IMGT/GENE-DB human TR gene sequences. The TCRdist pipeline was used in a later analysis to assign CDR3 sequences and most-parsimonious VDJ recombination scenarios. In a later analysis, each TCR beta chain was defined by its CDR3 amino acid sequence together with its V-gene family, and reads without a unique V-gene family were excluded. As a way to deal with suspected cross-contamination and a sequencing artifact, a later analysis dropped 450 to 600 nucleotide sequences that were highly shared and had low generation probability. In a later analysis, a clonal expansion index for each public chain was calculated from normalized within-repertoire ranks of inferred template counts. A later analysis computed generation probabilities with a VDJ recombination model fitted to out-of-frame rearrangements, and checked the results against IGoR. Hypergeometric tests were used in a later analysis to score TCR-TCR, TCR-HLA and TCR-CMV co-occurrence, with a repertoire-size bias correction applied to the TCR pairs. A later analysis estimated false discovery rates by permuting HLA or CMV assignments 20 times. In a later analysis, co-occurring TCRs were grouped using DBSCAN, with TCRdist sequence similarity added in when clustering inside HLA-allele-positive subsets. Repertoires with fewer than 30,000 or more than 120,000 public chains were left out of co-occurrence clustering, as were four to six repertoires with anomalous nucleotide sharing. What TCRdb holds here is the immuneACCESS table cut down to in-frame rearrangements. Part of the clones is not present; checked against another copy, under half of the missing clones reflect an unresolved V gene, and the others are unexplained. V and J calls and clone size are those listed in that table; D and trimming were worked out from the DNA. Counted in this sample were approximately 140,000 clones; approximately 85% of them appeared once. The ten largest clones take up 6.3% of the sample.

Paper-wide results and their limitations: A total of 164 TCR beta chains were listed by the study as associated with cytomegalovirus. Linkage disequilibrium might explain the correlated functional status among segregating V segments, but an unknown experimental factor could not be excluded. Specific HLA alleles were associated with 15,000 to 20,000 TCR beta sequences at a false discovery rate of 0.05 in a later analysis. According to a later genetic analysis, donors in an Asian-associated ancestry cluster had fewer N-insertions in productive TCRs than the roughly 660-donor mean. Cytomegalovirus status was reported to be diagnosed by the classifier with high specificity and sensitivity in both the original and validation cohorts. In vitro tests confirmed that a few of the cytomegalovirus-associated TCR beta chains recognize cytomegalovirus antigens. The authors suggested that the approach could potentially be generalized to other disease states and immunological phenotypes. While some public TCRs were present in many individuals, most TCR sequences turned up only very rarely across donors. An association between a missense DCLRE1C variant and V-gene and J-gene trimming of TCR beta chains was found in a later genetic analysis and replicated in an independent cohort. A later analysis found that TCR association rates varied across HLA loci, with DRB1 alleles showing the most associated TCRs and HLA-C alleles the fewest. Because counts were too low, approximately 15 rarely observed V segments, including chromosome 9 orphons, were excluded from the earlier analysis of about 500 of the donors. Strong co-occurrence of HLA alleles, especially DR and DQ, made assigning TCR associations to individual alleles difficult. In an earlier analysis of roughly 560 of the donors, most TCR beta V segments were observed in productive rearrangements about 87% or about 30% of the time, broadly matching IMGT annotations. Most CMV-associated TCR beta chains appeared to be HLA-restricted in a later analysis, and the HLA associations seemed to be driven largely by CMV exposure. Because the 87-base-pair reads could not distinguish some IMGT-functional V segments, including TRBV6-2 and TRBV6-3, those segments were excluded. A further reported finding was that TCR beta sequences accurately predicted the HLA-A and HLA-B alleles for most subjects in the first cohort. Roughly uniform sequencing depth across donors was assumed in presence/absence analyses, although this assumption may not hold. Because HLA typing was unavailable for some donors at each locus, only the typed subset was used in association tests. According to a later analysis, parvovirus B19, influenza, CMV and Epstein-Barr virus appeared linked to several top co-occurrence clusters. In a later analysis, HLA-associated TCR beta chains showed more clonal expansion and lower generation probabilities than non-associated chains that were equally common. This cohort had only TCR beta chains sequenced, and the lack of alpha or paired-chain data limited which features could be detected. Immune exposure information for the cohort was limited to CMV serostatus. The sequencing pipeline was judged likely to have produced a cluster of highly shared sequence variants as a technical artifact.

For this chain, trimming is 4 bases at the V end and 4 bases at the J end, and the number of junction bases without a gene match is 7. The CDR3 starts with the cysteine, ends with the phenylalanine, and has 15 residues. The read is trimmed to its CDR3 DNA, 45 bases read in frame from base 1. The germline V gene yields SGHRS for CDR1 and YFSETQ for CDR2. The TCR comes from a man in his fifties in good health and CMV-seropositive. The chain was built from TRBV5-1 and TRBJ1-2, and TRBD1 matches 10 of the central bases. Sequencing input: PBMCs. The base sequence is TGCGCCAGCAGCCCGGTGGGACAGGGGAGCTATGGCTACACCTTC. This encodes CASSPVGQGSYGYTF.